A single sample is the source of the 20 T cell receptor beta chains below, sequenced in a study of beta chain features in type 1 diabetes. What was sequenced were expressed TCRB transcripts, since all of the isolated RNA had been reverse transcribed. Repertoires were generated with immunoSEQ multiplex PCR, while TCRdb's copy carries only in-frame clones and drops some. Seen here are 150,000 to 200,000 clones, approximately 9% observed once, and the top ten hold 2.3%. Input material: central memory CD4+ T cells from blood. These receptor sequences come from a woman aged 18-35 years in good health.

V is TRBV4-1 and J is TRBJ1-5; a weak D match, TRBD1 (6 bases). V was cut by 5 bases and J by 5 bases, with 10 bases left in between. Germline V lookup: CDR1 MGHRA, CDR2 YSYEKL. The CDR3 consists of 13 residues. As DNA, the CDR3 is TGCGCCAGCAGCTGGCGACAGGATCAGCCCCAGCATTTT. This encodes CASSWRQDQPQHF.

The gene calls are TRBV6-5 and TRBJ2-3; D remains unclear. Germline-derived CDR1 and CDR2 are MNHEY and SVGAGI. The CDR3 has 12 residues. Trimming stripped 7 bases from V and 6 bases from J, with 11 bases between. In DNA, the CDR3 is TGTGCCAGCACGAGCTCAGCGGATACGCAGTATTTT. It codes for CASTSSADTQYF.

The chain is built from TRBV11-2 and TRBJ1-1, with TRBD1 matching over 10 bases. Unmatched junction bases numbered 2, after V lost 5 bases and J lost 5 bases. Germline lookup yields CDR1 SGHAT and CDR2 FQNNGV. The CDR3 covers 13 residues. DNA of the CDR3: TGTGCCAGCAGCGGACAGGGGGGAACTGAAGCTTTCTTT. As protein: CASSGQGGTEAFF.

This clone was detected only a few times. This chain uses TRBV7-9 with TRBJ2-5; maybe TRBD2 (5 bases). With 0 bases removed from V and 4 bases from J, the gap between germline ends came to 12 bases. In germline, CDR1 is SEHNR, CDR2 FQNEAQ (reference sequence). This CDR3 spans 15 amino acids. The CDR3, as DNA: TGTGCCAGCAGCTTAGCCCGGACTGACTCAGAGACCCAGTACTTC. Its protein product is CASSLARTDSETQYF.

This clone has a handful of counts. The V gene is TRBV19, the J gene TRBJ2-6, with D maybe TRBD2 (6 bases). The CDR3 is made up of 16 amino acids. Germline CDR1 and CDR2: LNHDA and SQIVND (reference sequence). Trimming removed 7 bases from V and 0 bases from J, with 13 bases in between. The CDR3 loop reads CASTTGVNSGANVLTF. DNA of the CDR3: TGTGCCAGTACAACGGGGGTTAACTCTGGGGCCAACGTCCTGACTTTC.

This clone was seen only a few times. The V gene is TRBV7-2, the J gene TRBJ2-7; D might be TRBD2 (7 bases). Trimming cost V 5 bases and J 3 bases, with 17 bases left between them. Per germline, CDR1 SGHTA and CDR2 FQGNSA. The CDR3 is 15 amino acids. CDR3 nucleotides: TGTGCCAGCAGCCAAGGGGGGGCCTCTAACTACGAGCAGTACTTC. Translated, it gives CASSQGGASNYEQYF.

J is TRBJ2-5 and V is TRBV28; D may be TRBD1 (5 bases). The CDR3 is 14 residues long. The V and J ends lost 3 bases and 6 bases respectively, with 14 bases between them. The germline CDR1 and CDR2 sequences are MDHEN and SYDVKM. The CDR3 DNA reads as TGTGCCAGCAGTTTCCACCAGGGCACCCAGACCCAGTACTTC. Residues: CASSFHQGTQTQYF.

V is TRBV29-1 and J is TRBJ1-2; 8 nucleotides line up with TRBD1. Germline CDR1 and CDR2: SQVTM and ANQGSEA. With V trimmed by 6 bases and J by 2 bases, 2 bases remained unmatched. The CDR3 spans 12 residues. CDR3 loop: CSVRQGNYGYTF. The DNA for the CDR3 is TGCAGCGTCCGACAGGGGAACTATGGCTACACCTTC.

The table lists this clone with a few counts. The rearrangement uses TRBV7-9 and TRBJ2-5; TRBD1 is a possible D gene (5 bases). V lost 5 bases, J lost 2 bases, and 21 bases lay in between. Looked up from germline, CDR1 is SEHNR and CDR2 is FQNEAQ (reference sequence). The CDR3 covers 17 residues. The CDR3: CASSPGVGATIQETQYF. CDR3 in DNA: TGTGCCAGCAGCCCAGGTGTAGGGGCGACGATACAAGAGACCCAGTACTTC. The entire variable domain, with the rest obtained from reference TRBV7-9 and TRBJ2-5, is as follows: DTGVSQNPRHKITKRGQNVTFRCDPISEHNRLYWYRQTLGQGPEFLTYFQNEAQLEKSRLLSDRFSAERPKGSFSTLEIQRTEQGDSAMYLCASSPGVGATIQETQYFGPGTRLLVL.

The chain links TRBV2 to TRBJ2-3; 10 nucleotides agree with TRBD1. The CDR3 has 15 residues. Unmatched junction bases numbered 9, after V lost 6 bases and J lost 6 bases. Looked up from germline, CDR1 is SNHLY and CDR2 is FYNNEI. CDR3 sequence reads: CASRPGTGAGDTQYF. The CDR3 DNA sequence: TGTGCCAGCAGACCCGGGACAGGGGCAGGGGATACGCAGTATTTT.

This chain joins TRBV4-3 and TRBJ1-6; D gene uncertain. Germline CDR1 LGHNA, CDR2 YSLEER. V was clipped by 4 bases and J by 7 bases, with 11 bases between them. The CDR3 contains 14 residues. CDR3 sequence reads: CASSPQDANSPLHF. The CDR3 bases are TGCGCCAGCAGCCCCCAGGATGCGAATTCACCCCTCCACTTT.

This clone occurred a few times. The CDR3 nucleotides are TGTGCCAGCAGCTTTAGCGGGAGGGAGACCCAGTACTTC. Residues: CASSFSGRETQYF. V is TRBV7-2 and J is TRBJ2-5; 10 bases are a match to TRBD2. Germline CDR1 and CDR2: SGHTA and FQGNSA. V was pared by 3 bases and J by 5 bases, with 0 bases of the junction left unmatched. The CDR3 covers 13 residues.

This clone was recorded once. The V call is TRBV7-2, the J call TRBJ2-4; D is unclear. This CDR3 has 14 residues. The V end lost 2 bases, the J end lost 1 base, and 6 bases lay between the germline ends. Germline-derived CDR1 and CDR2 are SGHTA and FQGNSA. DNA for the CDR3: TGTGCCAGCAGCTTAAGCAGGGCCAAAAACATTCAGTACTTC. Amino acids: CASSLSRAKNIQYF. The variable domain in full, completed from reference TRBV7-2 and TRBJ2-4, reads GAGVSQSPSNKVTEKGKDVELRCDPISGHTALYWYRQSLGQGLEFLIYFQGNSAPDKSGLPSDRFSAERTGGSVSTLTIQRTQQEDSAVYLCASSLSRAKNIQYFGAGTRLSVL.

This chain uses TRBV5-1 with TRBJ2-5, with D possibly being TRBD1 (5 bases). The V and J ends lost 3 bases and 2 bases respectively, with 8 bases between them. This CDR3 comprises 13 residues. In germline, CDR1 is SGHRS, CDR2 YFSETQ. Here the CDR3 reads CASSWGLQETQYF. CDR3 nucleotide sequence: TGCGCCAGCAGCTGGGGCCTACAAGAGACCCAGTACTTC.

J is TRBJ2-1 and V is TRBV30; possible D gene TRBD2, 7 bases. The length of the CDR3 is 15 residues. Trimming pared 3 bases from V and 5 bases from J, leaving 17 bases between. Germline V gene data show CDR1 as GTSNPN and CDR2 as SVGIG (reference sequence). The CDR3 here is CAWSALGGGNNEQFF. The DNA for the CDR3 is TGTGCCTGGAGCGCCTTAGGGGGGGGGAACAATGAGCAGTTCTTC.

In this sample, this clone turned up a few times. The CDR3 sequence is CGTWDRQTSNTEAFF. The CDR3 nucleotides read TGCGGGACCTGGGACAGGCAAACTTCGAACACTGAAGCTTTCTTT. The chain carries TRBV29-1 and TRBJ1-1; 8 nucleotides align to TRBD1. The CDR3 totals 15 residues. The germline gives CDR1 SQVTM, CDR2 ANQGSEA.

The genes are TRBV7-3 and TRBJ2-5; 8 nucleotides agree with TRBD1. CDR3 length: 15 residues. Germline trimming cut 3 bases from V and 3 bases from J; bases unmatched to any gene: 6. Per germline, CDR1 SGHTA and CDR2 FQGTGA. Here the CDR3 DNA reads TGTGCCAGCAGCTTCTCCGGGACAGGCAAAGAGACCCAGTACTTC. Encoded protein: CASSFSGTGKETQYF. Variable domain in full (rest from reference TRBV7-3 and TRBJ2-5): GAGVSQTPSNKVTEKGKYVELRCDPISGHTALYWYRQSLGQGPEFLIYFQGTGAADDSGLPNDRFFAVRPEGSVSTLKIQRTERGDSAVYLCASSFSGTGKETQYFGPGTRLLVL.

This clone was detected only a few times. At the DNA level, this CDR3 is encoded by other sequences in the same sample as well. The chain uses TRBV2 and TRBJ1-5, with TRBD1 as a possible D gene (5 bases). V shed 2 bases and J shed 4 bases, with 6 bases lying between them. CDR1 is SNHLY and CDR2 is FYNNEI in the germline V gene. This CDR3 region has 13 residues. The DNA of the CDR3 is TGTGCCAGCAGTGAACAGGGTAATCAGCCCCAGCATTTT. It translates to CASSEQGNQPQHF.

This clone has only a few counts. V and J are TRBV9 and TRBJ2-2; a weak D match, TRBD1 (6 bases). The germline gives CDR1 SGDLS, CDR2 YYNGEE. V dropped 0 bases and J dropped 7 bases, with 13 bases sitting between them. The CDR3 consists of 15 residues. Here the CDR3 reads CASSVVLGADGELFF. DNA for the CDR3: TGTGCCAGCAGCGTAGTTCTGGGGGCGGACGGGGAGCTGTTTTTT.

This clone was observed a handful of times. This chain uses TRBV18 with TRBJ1-2; D might be TRBD1 (5 bases). The V gene's germline CDR1 is KGHSH and CDR2 LQKENI. Deletions cut 3 bases from V and 5 bases from J, with 10 bases between. The CDR3 has 13 residues. For the CDR3, the DNA is TGTGCCAGCTCACCGGAGGGGAGATATGGCTACACCTTC. Encoded protein: CASSPEGRYGYTF.